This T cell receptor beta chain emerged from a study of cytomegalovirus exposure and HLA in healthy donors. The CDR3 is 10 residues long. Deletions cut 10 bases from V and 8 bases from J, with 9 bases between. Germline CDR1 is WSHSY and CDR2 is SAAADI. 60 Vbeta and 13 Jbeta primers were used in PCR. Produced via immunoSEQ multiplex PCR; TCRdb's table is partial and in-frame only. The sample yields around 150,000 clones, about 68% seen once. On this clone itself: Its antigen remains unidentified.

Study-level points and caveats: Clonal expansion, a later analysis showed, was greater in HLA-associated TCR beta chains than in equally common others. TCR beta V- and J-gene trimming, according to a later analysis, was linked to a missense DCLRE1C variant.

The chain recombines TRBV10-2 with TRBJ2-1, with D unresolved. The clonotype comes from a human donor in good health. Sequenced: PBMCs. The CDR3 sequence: CANLVDEQFF. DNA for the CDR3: TGCGCCAACCTAGTGGATGAGCAGTTCTTC.